This T cell receptor (beta chain) was recorded in a study of shared clonotypes between healthy human individuals. Assay used: immunoSEQ multiplex PCR; TCRdb lists only in-frame clones, some missing. The sample has about 1.5 million clones, about 96% seen once. With V trimmed by 4 bases and J by 3 bases, 9 bases remained unmatched. CDR3 length: 16 amino acids. Per germline, CDR1 MDHEN and CDR2 SYDVKM. The sequencing sample was made of naive CD4+ T cells sorted from blood. The subset is: CD45RA+ positively selected. The receptor was isolated from a man aged 30 to 39 in good health. The chain uses TRBV28 and TRBJ1-5; 7 bases are a match to TRBD1. The CDR3 sequence is CASSSPGQVNNQPQHF. Written as DNA, the CDR3 is TGTGCCAGCAGTTCCCCCGGACAGGTCAACAATCAGCCCCAGCATTTT.